A selection of T cell receptor beta chains follows, all from one sample in a study of monozygotic twins with inflammatory bowel disease. TCRdb reanalyzed the 5' RACE reads, giving one entry per CDR3 protein sequence and no DNA. The listing contains 150,000 to 200,000 distinct CDR3 sequences. Sequenced material: blood. The receptors were sampled from a human donor with ulcerative colitis or Crohn's disease, or a healthy co-twin of an affected twin (not recorded which). Each CDR3 is given with its conserved first and last residue.

TRBV10-3	TRBJ2-7	CAIREGGDNEQYF
TRBV20-1	TRBJ1-3	CSARDPAGDGNTIYF
TRBV7-9	TRBJ1-2	CASSDRDREVYGYTF
TRBV11-2	TRBJ2-1	CASSLDLSNNEQFF
TRBV20-1	TRBJ2-2	CSARDLAGGDTGELFF
TRBV25-1	TRBJ2-2	CASSEFGDSDGELFF
TRBV12-3/TRBV12-4	TRBJ2-3	CASSFPSSSDTQYF
TRBV12-3/TRBV12-4	TRBJ2-3	CASIPDGRTDTQYF
TRBV7-9	TRBJ2-1	CASIAGSPGHNEQFF
TRBV5-4	TRBJ1-2	CASSPLGGASKSYTF
TRBV7-9	TRBJ2-7	CASRSGTTTYEQYF
TRBV7-9	TRBJ2-3	CASSLTGPSTDTQYF
TRBV7-2	TRBJ1-1	CASSLARGRTEAFF
TRBV7-9	TRBJ2-4	CASSDSSRLAKNIQYF
TRBV25-1	TRBJ1-1	CASSESVNTEAFF
TRBV19	TRBJ1-6	CASSPSGQRYSPLHF
TRBV20-1	TRBJ1-1	CSALGLAGTEAFF
TRBV28	TRBJ1-4	CAVGGGRVEKLFF
TRBV19	TRBJ1-1	CASSTLVGGTEAFF
TRBV6-5	TRBJ2-1	CASSYGGLESNEQFF
TRBV4-3	TRBJ2-1	CASSQDRGGVSEQFF
TRBV7-2	TRBJ2-7	CASSLAAGYEQYF
TRBV6-2/TRBV6-3	TRBJ2-1	CASSIRLAGVRDEQFF
TRBV7-8	TRBJ2-5	CASSLAGQGPTQYF
TRBV27	TRBJ1-6	CASSLRQGYSPLHF
TRBV3-1	TRBJ2-3	CASSQDRASPTDTQYF
TRBV12-3/TRBV12-4	TRBJ1-2	CATSLAGDRGNYGYTF
TRBV5-1	TRBJ2-7	CASSLTGIEQYF
TRBV11-3	TRBJ2-1	CASSFGALRDEQFF
TRBV19	TRBJ2-1	CASSIIGRISSYNEQFF
TRBV5-6	TRBJ1-2	CASSLDVGLGGYTF
TRBV27	TRBJ2-5	CASSPTREGTQYF
TRBV7-9	TRBJ1-5	CASSLGQGEYSNQPQHF
TRBV2	TRBJ1-6	CASNSGDSYNSPLHF
TRBV2	TRBJ1-2	CASSDIGQGLSYGYTF
TRBV6-2/TRBV6-3	TRBJ2-1	CASSLLAGTSYNEQFF
TRBV28	TRBJ2-2	CASSEVGGGTGELFF
TRBV4-3	TRBJ2-7	CASSPRDGYEQYF
TRBV6-1	TRBJ1-4	CASSATLDSNEKLFF
TRBV12-3/TRBV12-4	TRBJ1-4	CASSREEKLFF